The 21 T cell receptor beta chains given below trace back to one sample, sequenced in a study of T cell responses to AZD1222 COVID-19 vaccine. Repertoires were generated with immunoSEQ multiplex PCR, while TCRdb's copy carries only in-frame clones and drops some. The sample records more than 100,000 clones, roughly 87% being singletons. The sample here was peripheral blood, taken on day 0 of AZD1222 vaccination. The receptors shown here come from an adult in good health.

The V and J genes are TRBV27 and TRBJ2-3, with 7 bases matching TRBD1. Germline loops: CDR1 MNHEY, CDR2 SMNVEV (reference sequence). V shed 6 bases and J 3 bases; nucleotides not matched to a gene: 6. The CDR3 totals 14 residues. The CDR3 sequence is CASSLQGTTDTQYF. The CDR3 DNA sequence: TGTGCCAGCAGCTTACAGGGGACGACAGATACGCAGTATTTT.

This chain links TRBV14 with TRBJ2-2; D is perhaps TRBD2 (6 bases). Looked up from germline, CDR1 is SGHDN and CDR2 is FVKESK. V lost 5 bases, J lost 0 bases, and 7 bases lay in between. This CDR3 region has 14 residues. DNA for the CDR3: TGTGCCAGCAGCTCGGGGGCGAACACCGGGGAGCTGTTTTTT. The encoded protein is CASSSGANTGELFF. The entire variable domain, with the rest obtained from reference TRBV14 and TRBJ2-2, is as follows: EAGVTQFPSHSVIEKGQTVTLRCDPISGHDNLYWYRRVMGKEIKFLLHFVKESKQDESGMPNNRFLAERTGGTYSTLKVQPAELEDSGVYFCASSSGANTGELFFGEGSRLTVL.

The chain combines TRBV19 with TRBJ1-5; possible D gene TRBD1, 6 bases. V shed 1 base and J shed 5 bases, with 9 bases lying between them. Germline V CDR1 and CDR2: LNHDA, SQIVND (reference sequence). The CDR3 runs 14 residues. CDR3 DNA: TGTGCCAGTAGTATAGTGTCAGGGGATCAGCCCCAGCATTTT. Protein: CASSIVSGDQPQHF.

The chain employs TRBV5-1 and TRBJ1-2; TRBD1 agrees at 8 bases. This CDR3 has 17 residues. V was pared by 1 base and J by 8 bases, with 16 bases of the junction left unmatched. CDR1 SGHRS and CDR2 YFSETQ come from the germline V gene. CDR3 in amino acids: CASSLRPGQGGGDGYTF. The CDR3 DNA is TGCGCCAGCAGCTTGCGCCCTGGACAGGGCGGGGGCGACGGCTACACCTTC.

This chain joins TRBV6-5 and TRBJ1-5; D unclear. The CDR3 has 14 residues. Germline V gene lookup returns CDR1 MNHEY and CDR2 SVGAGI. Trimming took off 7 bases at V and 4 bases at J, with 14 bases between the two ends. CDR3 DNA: TGTGCCAGCACCTCCACCGGGCAAAATCAGCCCCAGCATTTT. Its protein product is CASTSTGQNQPQHF.

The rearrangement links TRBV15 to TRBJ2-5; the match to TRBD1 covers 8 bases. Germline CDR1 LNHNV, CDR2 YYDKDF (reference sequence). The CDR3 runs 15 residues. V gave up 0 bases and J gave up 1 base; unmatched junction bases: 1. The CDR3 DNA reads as TGTGCCACCAGCAGAGACGACAGGGGCCAAGAGACCCAGTACTTC. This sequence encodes CATSRDDRGQETQYF.

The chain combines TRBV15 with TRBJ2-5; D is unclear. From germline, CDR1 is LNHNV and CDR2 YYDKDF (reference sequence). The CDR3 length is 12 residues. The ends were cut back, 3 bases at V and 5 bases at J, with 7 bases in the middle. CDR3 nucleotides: TGTGCCACCAGCAGCCCGGAGGAGACCCAGTACTTC. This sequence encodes CATSSPEETQYF. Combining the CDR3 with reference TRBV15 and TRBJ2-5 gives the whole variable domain DAMVIQNPRYQVTQFGKPVTLSCSQTLNHNVMYWYQQKSSQAPKLLFHYYDKDFNNEADTPDNFQSRRPNTSFCFLDIRSPGLGDTAMYLCATSSPEETQYFGPGTRLLVL.

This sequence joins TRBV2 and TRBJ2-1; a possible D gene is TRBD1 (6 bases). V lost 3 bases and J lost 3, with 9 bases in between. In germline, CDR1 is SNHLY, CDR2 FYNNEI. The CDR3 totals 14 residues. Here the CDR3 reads CASSETTGYNEQFF. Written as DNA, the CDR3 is TGTGCCAGCAGTGAGACGACAGGCTACAATGAGCAGTTCTTC.

The CDR3 reads CASSLAGGANEKLFF. CDR3 in DNA: TGCGCCAGCAGCTTGGCAGGGGGAGCTAATGAAAAACTGTTTTTT. The chain recombines TRBV5-1 with TRBJ1-4; 7 positions match TRBD1. V lost 0 bases and J lost 3; bases outside the gene matches: 2. The CDR3 is 15 residues long. CDR1 and CDR2 (germline): SGHRS, YFSETQ.

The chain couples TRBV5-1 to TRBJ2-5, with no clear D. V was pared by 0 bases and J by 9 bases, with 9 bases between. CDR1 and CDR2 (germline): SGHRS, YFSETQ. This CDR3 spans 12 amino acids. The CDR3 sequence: CASSLDGQPQYF. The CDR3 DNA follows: TGCGCCAGCAGCTTGGACGGCCAGCCCCAGTACTTC.

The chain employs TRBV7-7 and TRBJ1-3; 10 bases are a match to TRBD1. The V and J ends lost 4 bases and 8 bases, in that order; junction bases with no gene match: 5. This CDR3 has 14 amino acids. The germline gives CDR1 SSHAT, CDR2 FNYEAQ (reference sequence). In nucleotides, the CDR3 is TGTGCCAGCAGCTCCGGGACAGGGGACCACACCATATATTTT. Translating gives CASSSGTGDHTIYF.

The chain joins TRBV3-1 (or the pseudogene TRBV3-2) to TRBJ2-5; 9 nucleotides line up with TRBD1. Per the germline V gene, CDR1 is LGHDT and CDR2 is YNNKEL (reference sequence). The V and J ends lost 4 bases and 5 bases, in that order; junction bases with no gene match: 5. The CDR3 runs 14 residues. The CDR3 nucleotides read TGTGCCAGCAGCCGACAGGGGGATTTGGAGACCCAGTACTTC. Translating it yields CASSRQGDLETQYF.

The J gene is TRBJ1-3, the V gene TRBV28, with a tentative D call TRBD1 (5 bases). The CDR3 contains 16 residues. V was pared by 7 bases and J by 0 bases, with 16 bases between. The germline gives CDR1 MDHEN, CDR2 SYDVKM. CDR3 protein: CASKTPGGGSGNTIYF. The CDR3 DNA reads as TGTGCCAGCAAAACCCCGGGGGGGGGCTCTGGAAACACCATATATTTT.

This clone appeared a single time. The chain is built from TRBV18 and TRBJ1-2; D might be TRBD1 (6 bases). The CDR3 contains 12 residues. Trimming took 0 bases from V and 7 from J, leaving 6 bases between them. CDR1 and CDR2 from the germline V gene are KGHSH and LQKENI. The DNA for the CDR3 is TGTGCCAGCTCACCACCGGGGGCTGGCTACACCTTC. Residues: CASSPPGAGYTF.

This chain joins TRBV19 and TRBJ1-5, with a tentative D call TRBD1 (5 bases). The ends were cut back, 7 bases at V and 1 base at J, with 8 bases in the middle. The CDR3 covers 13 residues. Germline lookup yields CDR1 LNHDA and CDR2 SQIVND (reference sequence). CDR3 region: CASTEGSNQPQHF. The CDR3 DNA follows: TGTGCCAGTACTGAGGGGAGCAATCAGCCCCAGCATTTT. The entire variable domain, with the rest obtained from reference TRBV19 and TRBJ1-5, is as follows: DGGITQSPKYLFRKEGQNVTLSCEQNLNHDAMYWYRQDPGQGLRLIYYSQIVNDFQKGDIAEGYSVSREKKESFPLTVTSAQKNPTAFYLCASTEGSNQPQHFGDGTRLSIL.

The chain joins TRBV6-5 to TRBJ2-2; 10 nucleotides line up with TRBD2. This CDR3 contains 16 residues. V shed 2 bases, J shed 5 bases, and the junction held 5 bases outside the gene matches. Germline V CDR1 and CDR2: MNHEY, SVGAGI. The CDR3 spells CASSYLSGGRTGELFF. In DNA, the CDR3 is TGTGCCAGCAGTTACCTTAGCGGGGGGAGGACCGGGGAGCTGTTTTTT.

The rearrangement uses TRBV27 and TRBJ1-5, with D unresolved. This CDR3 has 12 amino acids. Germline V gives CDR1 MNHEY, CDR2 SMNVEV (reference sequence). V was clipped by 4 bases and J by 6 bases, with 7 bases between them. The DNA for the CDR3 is TGTGCCAGCAGTTCCTCCAGTCAGCCCCAGCATTTT. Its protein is CASSSSSQPQHF.

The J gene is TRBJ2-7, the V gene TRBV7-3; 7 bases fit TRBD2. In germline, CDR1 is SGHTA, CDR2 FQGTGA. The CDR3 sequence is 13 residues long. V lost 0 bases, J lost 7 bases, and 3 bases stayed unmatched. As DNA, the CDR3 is TGTGCCAGCAGCTTAACGGGAGCGGGGGAGCAGTACTTC. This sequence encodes CASSLTGAGEQYF.

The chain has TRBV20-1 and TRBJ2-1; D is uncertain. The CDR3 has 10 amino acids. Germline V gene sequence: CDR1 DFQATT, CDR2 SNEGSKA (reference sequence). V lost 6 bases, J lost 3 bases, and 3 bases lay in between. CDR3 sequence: CSALYNEQFF. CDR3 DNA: TGCAGTGCGCTCTACAATGAGCAGTTCTTC.

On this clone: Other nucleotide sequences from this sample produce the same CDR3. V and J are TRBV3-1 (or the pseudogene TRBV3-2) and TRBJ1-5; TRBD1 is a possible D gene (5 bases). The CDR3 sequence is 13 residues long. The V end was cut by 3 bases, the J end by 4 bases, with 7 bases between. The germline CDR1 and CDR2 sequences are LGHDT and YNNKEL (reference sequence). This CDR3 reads CASSQGRNQPQHF. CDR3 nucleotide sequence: TGTGCCAGCAGCCAGGGACGGAATCAGCCCCAGCATTTT.

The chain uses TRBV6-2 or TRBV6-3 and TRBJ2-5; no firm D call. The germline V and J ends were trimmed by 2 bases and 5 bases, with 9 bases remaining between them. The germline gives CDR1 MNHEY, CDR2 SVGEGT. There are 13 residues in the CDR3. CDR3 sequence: CASSYVGRETQYF. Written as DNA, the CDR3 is TGTGCCAGCAGTTACGTGGGCCGGGAGACCCAGTACTTC.